Below, one T cell receptor beta chain is given with its context. Method: immunoSEQ multiplex PCR; TCRdb's copy keeps in-frame clones and lacks some. The table includes over 60,000 clones, roughly nine tenths detected once. This entry is derived from a study of siplizumab effects on memory and regulatory T cells. The CDR3 has 18 residues. In germline, CDR1 is MNHEY, CDR2 SMNVEV (reference sequence). V lost 2 bases, J lost 0 bases, and 14 bases lay in between. The TCR was taken from a human donor in good health. The chain carries TRBV27 and TRBJ2-6; D unresolved. Sequencing input: CD8+ T cells sorted from blood. CDR3 sequence (DNA): TGTGCCAGCAGTTTAATACCCTTGGCGAGCTCTGGGGCCAACGTCCTGACTTTC. Translated, it gives CASSLIPLASSGANVLTF.